The present T cell receptor beta chain was sequenced within a study of T cell responses to AZD1222 COVID-19 vaccine. The protocol was immunoSEQ multiplex PCR, while the TCRdb copy is restricted to in-frame clones and leaves out a portion. This table holds 250,000 to 300,000 clones, 90% to 95% found once. In germline, CDR1 is SGDLS, CDR2 YYNGEE. With 2 bases removed from V and 9 bases from J, the gap between germline ends came to 9 bases. The CDR3 extends over 13 amino acids. This sample comprised peripheral blood, obtained 28 days after the second AZD1222 dose. The V call is TRBV9, the J call TRBJ1-6, with TRBD1 as a possible D gene (6 bases). The source of this sequence is an adult who received the AZD1222 COVID-19 vaccine. For the CDR3, the DNA is TGTGCCAGCAGCGTGGGGGCGATTTCACCCCTCCACTTT. The encoded protein is CASSVGAISPLHF.